This T cell receptor beta chain appears in the sequencing data of a study of graft-versus-host responses after intestinal transplantation. Processing was applied to graft tissue in order to liberate intraepithelial and lamina propria lymphocytes. CDR3 size: 16 residues. The germline V gene has CDR1 SGHRS and CDR2 YFSETQ. The V and J ends lost 4 bases and 5 bases respectively, with 20 bases between them. Only in-frame clones appear in the TCRdb table, and some are missing; sequencing was by immunoSEQ multiplex PCR. Found here are approximately 14,000 clones, approximately 70% of them singletons; the top ten hold 20% to 30%.

Here the sequenced sample was ileum tissue, taken approximately 780 days after intestinal transplantation. The gene calls are TRBV5-1 and TRBJ2-3; D is undetermined. The sequence derives from a human patient who received an intestinal transplant, so some T cells may come from the graft donor. CDR3 sequence: CASSHFSRLAGDTQYF. The CDR3 DNA sequence: TGCGCCAGCAGCCACTTTTCTAGGTTAGCTGGAGATACGCAGTATTTT.